This is a list of T cell receptor beta chains from one sample in a study of cytotoxic CD8 clonotypes in ibrutinib-treated CLL. TCRdb's table, derived via immunoSEQ multiplex PCR, lists solely in-frame clones and lacks some. Of 300,000 to 400,000 clones listed, over 55% are singletons. This sample comprised PBMCs, obtained after 36 months of ibrutinib treatment. These receptor sequences come from a human donor with chronic lymphocytic leukemia. The CDR3 runs from the conserved cysteine through the conserved F or W. D genes are given only for firm matches.

V	D	J	CDR3
TRBV7-2	NA	TRBJ2-5	CASSLTRIETQYF
TRBV29-1	NA	TRBJ1-2	CSVFEQVGNYGYTF
TRBV20-1	NA	TRBJ2-7	CSARIGYEQYF
TRBV5-1	NA	TRBJ2-7	CASSSSTAAPIEQYF
TRBV2	TRBD1	TRBJ2-5	CASSEEGQGGLGQETQYF
TRBV7-2	NA	TRBJ2-7	CASSLVLDGLYEQYF
TRBV6-5	TRBD2	TRBJ2-7	CASNLGAGGTYEQYF
TRBV29-1	TRBD1	TRBJ2-3	CSVDRGRTDTQYF
TRBV10-3	TRBD2	TRBJ2-1	CAISEDGLAGGGEQFF
TRBV18	TRBD2	TRBJ2-5	CASSPWSGGSVQETQYF
TRBV2	TRBD1	TRBJ2-1	CAHGTGFANEQFF
TRBV15	TRBD1	TRBJ2-7	CATSSDLTGGIYEQYF
TRBV29-1	NA	TRBJ2-1	CSVLSNEQFF
TRBV9	TRBD2	TRBJ2-3	CASSVGSGSLPDTQYF
TRBV6-5	NA	TRBJ2-3	CASSGGRYTDTQYF
TRBV10-3	NA	TRBJ1-1	CASSNGNTEAFF
TRBV29-1	NA	TRBJ2-2	CSVETRLHTGELFF
TRBV9	NA	TRBJ1-2	CASNPGEGAWGYGYTF
TRBV7-6	NA	TRBJ1-1	CASSLYAGARTEAFF
TRBV7-3	NA	TRBJ1-6	CASSSGYNSPLHF
TRBV7-8	TRBD2	TRBJ2-5	CASSSSGLGKTQYF
TRBV16	NA	TRBJ1-2	CASSPPGKGRDGYTF
TRBV12-5	NA	TRBJ2-3	CASGPAEDTQYF
TRBV29-1	NA	TRBJ1-3	CSVDGGALAGNTIYF
TRBV5-4	TRBD2	TRBJ2-1	CASSLESGGAGNEQFF
TRBV7-9	NA	TRBJ2-5	CATDGQETQYF
TRBV13	TRBD1	TRBJ2-7	CASSPRPRDRPPYEQYF
TRBV27	NA	TRBJ1-2	CASSSDLQGFRGYTF
TRBV11-2	NA	TRBJ2-5	CASSLVGAVETQYF
TRBV4-1	NA	TRBJ2-7	CASSQEKLGYEQYF
TRBV7-9	NA	TRBJ1-2	CASSTNPGLKGANGYTF
TRBV6-5	TRBD2	TRBJ2-7	CASSYSSGGYSYEQYF
TRBV7-2	NA	TRBJ1-2	CASSSASIDGYTF
TRBV2	NA	TRBJ2-2	CASSGPMVSGELFF
TRBV4-1	TRBD2	TRBJ2-7	CASSQDPASGMYEQYF
TRBV19	NA	TRBJ2-1	CASSRLGGAGEQFF
TRBV5-5	TRBD1	TRBJ1-2	CASSLVGQGTGGYGYTF
TRBV7-2	TRBD2	TRBJ2-7	CASSSPGTSAEQYF
TRBV5-6	NA	TRBJ1-1	CASSLEGYGEAFF
TRBV2	NA	TRBJ1-5	CASSEFSGRTQPQHF
TRBV19	NA	TRBJ1-5	CASSIGQFYSNQPQHF
TRBV7-9	TRBD1	TRBJ2-2	CASSMDRVTNTGELFF
TRBV6-5	TRBD1	TRBJ1-2	CASSPPGQDYGYTF
TRBV6-5	NA	TRBJ2-7	CASSYSGSWYEQYF
TRBV6-5	NA	TRBJ1-2	CASSKGWGYGYTF
TRBV4-1	NA	TRBJ2-5	CASRDRDITRETQYF
TRBV29-1	NA	TRBJ2-2	CSAMRSTGELFF
TRBV9	NA	TRBJ2-1	CASSVVDSYNEQFF
TRBV4-2	NA	TRBJ1-6	CASSQRGFNSPLHF